Below are 3 T cell receptor beta chains sequenced from a single sample in a study of T-cell reconstitution after alpha-beta-depleted transplantation in children. Unique molecular identifiers tagged the TCRbeta library. TCRdb re-analysed the PCR reads in MiXCR, keeping a single row per CDR3 protein. The sample lists about 240,000 distinct CDR3 sequences, about a quarter occurring once. The sample was PBMCs, taken before TCRalphabeta/CD19-depleted stem cell transplant. The receptors shown here come from a girl aged 2-10 years with Fanconi anemia, due to receive a stem cell transplant.

V and J are TRBV28 and TRBJ2-5; D is possibly TRBD1 or TRBD2 (5 bases each). The CDR3 extends over 14 amino acids. The V and J ends lost 7 bases and 4 bases respectively, with 16 bases between them. Germline V gene sequence: CDR1 MDHEN, CDR2 SYDVKM. CDR3 sequence (DNA): TGTGCCAGCAACCCTCCGGCAGGGAGAGAGACCCAGTACTTC. Translation: CASNPPAGRETQYF.

This clonotype showed up many times. The J gene is TRBJ2-3, the V gene TRBV4-2, with D unresolved. Germline lookup yields CDR1 LGHNA and CDR2 YNFKEQ. There are 13 residues in the CDR3. V lost 3 bases to trimming and J lost 9 bases, with 13 bases between them. CDR3 in amino acids: CASSHLTDLTQYF. Here the CDR3 DNA reads TGTGCCAGCAGCCACTTAACCGATTTAACGCAGTATTTT.

The V and J genes are TRBV9 and TRBJ2-1; TRBD2 aligns across 9 bases. This CDR3 comprises 15 residues. Trimming took 0 bases from V and 6 from J; bases not matched to a gene: 4. CDR1 and CDR2 from the germline V gene are SGDLS and YYNGEE. The CDR3 sequence: CASSVGGGASNEQFF. The CDR3 region has the DNA TGTGCCAGCAGCGTAGGCGGGGGGGCAAGCAATGAGCAGTTCTTC.